Following are 17 T cell receptor beta chains from one sample sequenced in a study of OX40 agonist ivuxolimab in advanced cancers. Libraries were prepared by immunoSEQ multiplex PCR; TCRdb keeps only in-frame clonotypes and omits some of them. The sample yields about 19,000 clones, roughly 68% seen once. This specimen was CD4+ or CD8+ T cells sorted from blood, taken in a trial of the OX40 agonist ivuxolimab. The receptors come from an adult with an advanced solid tumor such as melanoma, head and neck, liver or kidney cancer.

The sample holds a few counts of this clone. The chain has TRBV28 and TRBJ2-5; D is possibly TRBD2 (5 bases). The V end lost 3 bases, the J end lost 2 bases, and 13 bases lay between the germline ends. The CDR3 loop spans 15 amino acids. Looked up from germline, CDR1 is MDHEN and CDR2 is SYDVKM. The CDR3 reads CASSLIRDRQETQYF. DNA of the CDR3: TGTGCCAGCAGTTTGATTCGGGATAGACAAGAGACCCAGTACTTC. The whole variable domain, filled in from reference TRBV28 and TRBJ2-5, reads DVKVTQSSRYLVKRTGEKVFLECVQDMDHENMFWYRQDPGLGLRLIYFSYDVKMKEKGDIPEGYSVSREKKERFSLILESASTNQTSMYLCASSLIRDRQETQYFGPGTRLLVL.

The J gene is TRBJ1-2, the V gene TRBV6-6, with D possibly matching TRBD1 (6 bases). Trimming cost V 0 bases and J 6 bases, with 14 bases left between them. This CDR3 region has 15 residues. CDR1 and CDR2 (germline): MNHNY, SVGAGI (reference sequence). The CDR3, as DNA: TGTGCCAGCAGTTACTCAAGAGGGGGGAGCGATGGCTACACCTTC. Translating it yields CASSYSRGGSDGYTF.

This clone was detected once. A far larger clone is off by one base, so a read error is likely. This chain connects TRBV19 to TRBJ2-1, with TRBD2 identical over 11 bases. J was trimmed by 4 bases and V by 4 bases; bases with no gene match: 3. The CDR3 is made up of 15 amino acids. Germline V CDR1 and CDR2: LNHDA, SQIVND (reference sequence). CDR3: CASSTIAGGYNEQFF. The DNA of the CDR3 is TGTGCCAGTAGTACCATAGCGGGAGGGTACAATGAGCAGTTCTTC.

The chain uses TRBV28 and TRBJ1-6; D is unresolved. Trimming pared 4 bases from V and 3 bases from J, leaving 7 bases between. The CDR3 spans 14 residues. Looked up from germline, CDR1 is MDHEN and CDR2 is SYDVKM. CDR3 DNA sequence: TGTGCCAGCAGTTCGACATTCTATAATTCACCCCTCCACTTT. Translated: CASSSTFYNSPLHF.

This rearrangement joins TRBV18 to TRBJ2-1, with 14 positions matching TRBD2. The V gene end was trimmed by 5 bases and the J gene end by 9 bases; junction bases not matched to a gene: 6. This CDR3 region has 15 residues. The germline CDR1 and CDR2 sequences are KGHSH and LQKENI. Written as DNA, the CDR3 is TGTGCCAGCTCAACGGGACTAGCGGGAGTTAGTGAGCAGTTCTTC. It encodes CASSTGLAGVSEQFF.

This clone was seen a few times. Its ends do not fully match the called genes, so a read error is possible. The chain recombines TRBV19 with TRBJ2-2, with D possibly being TRBD2 (6 bases). Germline-derived CDR1 and CDR2 are LNHDA and SQIVND (reference sequence). The CDR3 runs to 11 residues. CDR3 coding DNA: TGTGCCAGTAGTATGGGAGGTAGCTCGATTTTT. It is translated as CASSMGGSSIF.

Here the CDR3 reads CASSLEGGGRLNEAFF. Here the CDR3 DNA reads TGCGCCAGCAGCTTGGAGGGAGGGGGGCGACTAAATGAAGCTTTCTTT. The genes are TRBV5-1 and TRBJ1-1; TRBD1 is a possible D gene (6 bases). V gave up 0 bases and J gave up 7 bases, with 19 bases separating them. The CDR3 consists of 16 residues. Looked up from germline, CDR1 is SGHRS and CDR2 is YFSETQ.

This clone was detected ten times or more. This rearrangement joins TRBV28 to TRBJ2-7; D might be TRBD2 (6 bases). This CDR3 is 13 amino acids long. Germline CDR1 is MDHEN and CDR2 is SYDVKM. Trimming took off 3 bases at V and 2 bases at J, with 8 bases between the two ends. The CDR3 sequence is CASSLRGPYEQYF. The CDR3, as DNA: TGTGCCAGCAGTTTGCGGGGACCCTACGAGCAGTACTTC.

The genes are TRBV28 and TRBJ2-1; D gene unclear. The CDR3 is 14 amino acids. Trimming took off 1 base at V and 10 bases at J, with 14 bases between the two ends. The germline gives CDR1 MDHEN, CDR2 SYDVKM. As DNA, the CDR3 is TGTGCCAGCAGTTTATTAGGGTCGGGCCCAGAGCAGTTCTTC. It translates to CASSLLGSGPEQFF.

The chain has TRBV5-1 and TRBJ2-3; D tentatively fits TRBD1 or TRBD2 (5 bases each). There are 13 residues in the CDR3. The germline V gene encodes CDR1 SGHRS and CDR2 YFSETQ. The V end lost 5 bases, the J end lost 4 bases, and 11 bases lay between the germline ends. CDR3: CASRGDNSDTQYF. The CDR3 DNA is TGCGCCAGCAGGGGGGATAATTCAGATACGCAGTATTTT.

This clone has a handful of counts. This chain connects TRBV19 to TRBJ1-1; 7 nucleotides match TRBD1. Germline CDR1 LNHDA, CDR2 SQIVND (reference sequence). The trim removed 1 base at V and 3 bases at J, leaving 2 bases unmatched. The CDR3 consists of 14 residues. The CDR3 DNA reads as TGTGCCAGTAGTATAGGAGGGGGCTACACTGAAGCTTTCTTT. It specifies CASSIGGGYTEAFF.

Concerning this clone: One junction end disagrees with the germline gene, perhaps due to a read error. V gene TRBV5-1 combines with J gene TRBJ2-7; D possibly corresponds to TRBD1 (6 bases). Germline CDR1 is SGHRS and CDR2 is YFSETQ. This CDR3 is 15 amino acids long. CDR3 coding DNA: TGTGCCAGCAGCTTGGCAGGGGTCGGAGGATACGAGCAGTACTTC. Protein: CASSLAGVGGYEQYF.

As to this clone: Other DNA sequences within the sample encode an identical CDR3. The chain uses TRBV15 and TRBJ1-1, with D maybe TRBD1 (6 bases). Germline V gives CDR1 LNHNV, CDR2 YYDKDF (reference sequence). Trimming left V 5 bases short and J 1 base short, with 11 bases between. The CDR3 spans 14 residues. CDR3 DNA sequence: TGTGCCACCAGCGCATGGACAGAGAACACTGAAGCTTTCTTT. Amino acid sequence: CATSAWTENTEAFF. The full variable domain, in which reference TRBV15 and TRBJ1-1 provide the parts outside the CDR3, is DAMVIQNPRYQVTQFGKPVTLSCSQTLNHNVMYWYQQKSSQAPKLLFHYYDKDFNNEADTPDNFQSRRPNTSFCFLDIRSPGLGDTAMYLCATSAWTENTEAFFGQGTRLTVV.

This clone is medium-sized within its sample. The gene calls are TRBV28 and TRBJ1-6; 8 bases match TRBD1. This CDR3 has 13 residues. V was pared by 6 bases and J by 9 bases, with 4 bases of the junction left unmatched. The germline V gene encodes CDR1 MDHEN and CDR2 SYDVKM. CDR3 sequence (DNA): TGTGCCAGCAGCTACAGGGGGGCTTCACCCCTCCACTTT. Protein: CASSYRGASPLHF.

This clone is a singleton in its sample. This chain links TRBV11-2 with TRBJ2-5, with TRBD1 as a possible D gene (5 bases). The end of the DNA fits TRBJ2-7 better, so the J call may be wrong. The CDR3 consists of 13 residues. Germline-derived CDR1 and CDR2 are SGHAT and FQNNGV. The CDR3 nucleotides are TGTGCCAGCAGCTTAGGGGGCGACTACGAGCAGTACTTC. Translating gives CASSLGGDYEQYF.

The chain links TRBV10-3 to TRBJ2-7; D may correspond to TRBD1 or TRBD2 (6 bases each). The CDR3 totals 15 residues. The V gene lost 1 base and the J gene lost 2 bases, with 12 bases spanning the gap. Germline CDR1 and CDR2: ENHRY and SYGVKD. The CDR3 DNA follows: TGTGCCATCAGTGAGTGGCGGGACAACCCCTACGAGCAGTACTTC. Encoded protein: CAISEWRDNPYEQYF.

This clone counts as medium-sized. The CDR3 region is CASSLGPNYEQYF. Written as DNA, the CDR3 is TGTGCCAGCAGCTTGGGGCCGAACTACGAGCAGTACTTC. This chain links TRBV7-6 with TRBJ2-7; D perhaps matches TRBD1 (5 bases). Germline CDR1 SGHVS, CDR2 FNYEAQ. CDR3 length: 13 amino acids. Trimming cost V 3 bases and J 3 bases, with 9 bases left between them.